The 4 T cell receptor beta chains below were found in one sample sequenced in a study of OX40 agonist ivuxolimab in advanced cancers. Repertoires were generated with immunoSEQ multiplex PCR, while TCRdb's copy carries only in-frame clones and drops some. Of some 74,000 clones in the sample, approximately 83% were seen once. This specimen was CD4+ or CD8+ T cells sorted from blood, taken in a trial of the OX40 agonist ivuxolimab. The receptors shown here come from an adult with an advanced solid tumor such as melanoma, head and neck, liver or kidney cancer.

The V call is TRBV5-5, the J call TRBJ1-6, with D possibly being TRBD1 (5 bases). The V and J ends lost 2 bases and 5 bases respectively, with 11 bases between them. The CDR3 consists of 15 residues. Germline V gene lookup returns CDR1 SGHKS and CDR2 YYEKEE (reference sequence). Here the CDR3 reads CASSLLGENNSPLHF. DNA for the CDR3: TGTGCCAGCAGCTTATTAGGGGAAAATAATTCACCCCTCCACTTT.

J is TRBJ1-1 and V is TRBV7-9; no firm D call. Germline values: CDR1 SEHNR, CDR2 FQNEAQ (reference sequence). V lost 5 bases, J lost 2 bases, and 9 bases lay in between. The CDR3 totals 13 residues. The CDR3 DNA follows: TGTGCCAGCAGCCAAGACGGTAACACTGAAGCTTTCTTT. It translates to CASSQDGNTEAFF.

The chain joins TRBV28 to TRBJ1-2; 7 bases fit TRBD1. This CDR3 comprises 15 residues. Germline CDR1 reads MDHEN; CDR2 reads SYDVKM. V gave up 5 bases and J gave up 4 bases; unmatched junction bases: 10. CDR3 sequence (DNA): TGTGCCAGCAGTGACCCAGGGGGTCCCTTCTATGGCTACACCTTC. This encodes CASSDPGGPFYGYTF.

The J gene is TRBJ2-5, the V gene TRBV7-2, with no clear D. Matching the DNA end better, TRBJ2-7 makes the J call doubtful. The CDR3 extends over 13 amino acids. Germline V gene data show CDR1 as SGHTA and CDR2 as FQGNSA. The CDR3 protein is CASSLILSGEQYF. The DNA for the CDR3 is TGTGCCAGCAGCTTAATCCTCTCGGGCGAGCAGTACTTC.